The 29 T cell receptor beta chains below come from one sample, sequenced in a study of cytomegalovirus exposure and HLA in healthy donors. This table comes from immunoSEQ multiplex PCR, and its TCRdb copy is limited to in-frame clones, with some not included. The repertoire holds approximately 150,000 clones, just over 90% seen once, with 0.6% to 0.8% in the top ten. Sequenced material: PBMCs. The origin of the receptors is a man younger than 35 in good health and CMV-seronegative.

This clone appeared a few times. This chain links TRBV6-5 with TRBJ1-5; a weak D match, TRBD1 (6 bases). The CDR3 length is 15 residues. Germline assignment: CDR1 MNHEY and CDR2 SVGAGI. V dropped 6 bases and J dropped 6 bases, with 18 bases sitting between them. The CDR3 sequence is CASSRGGGEGQPQHF. In nucleotides, the CDR3 is TGTGCCAGCAGCCGGGGAGGGGGTGAGGGTCAGCCCCAGCATTTT.

The count of this clone is one. This chain connects TRBV30 to TRBJ1-3; unclear D gene. The CDR3 length is 12 residues. V dropped 2 bases and J dropped 5 bases, with 7 bases sitting between them. Germline lookup yields CDR1 GTSNPN and CDR2 SVGIG (reference sequence). The CDR3 DNA follows: TGTGCCTGGAGTCGTCAGAGAAACACCATATATTTT. Residues: CAWSRQRNTIYF.

The chain joins TRBV6-6 to TRBJ1-2; TRBD1 is a possible D gene (5 bases). Deletions cut 3 bases from V and 2 bases from J, with 13 bases between. This CDR3 comprises 15 residues. CDR1 is MNHNY, CDR2 SVGAGI, per germline (reference sequence). CDR3 loop: CASSYRTLENYGYTF. CDR3 bases: TGTGCCAGCAGTTATCGGACACTCGAAAACTATGGCTACACCTTC.

The chain joins TRBV10-2 to TRBJ2-1; tentatively, D is TRBD2 (5 bases). V was trimmed by 4 bases and J by 7 bases, leaving 14 bases between them. The CDR3 sequence is 14 residues long. In germline, CDR1 is WSHSY, CDR2 SAAADI. The CDR3 DNA sequence: TGCGCCAGCAGTGTCTCGGGGTTCGGGAATGAGCAGTTCTTC. It is translated as CASSVSGFGNEQFF.

V usage is TRBV7-9 and J usage is TRBJ1-1, with D possibly TRBD1 on 6 matching bases. V was pared by 4 bases and J by 1 base, with 7 bases between. Germline V lookup: CDR1 SEHNR, CDR2 FQNEAQ (reference sequence). The CDR3 runs 13 residues. The CDR3 bases are TGTGCCAGCAGCTCGGGACAGAACACTGAAGCTTTCTTT. Its protein is CASSSGQNTEAFF.

The V call is TRBV7-8, the J call TRBJ2-1, with 9 positions matching TRBD2. Germline CDR1 is SGHVS and CDR2 is FQNEAQ. The CDR3 has 15 residues. Unmatched junction bases numbered 6, after V lost 5 bases and J lost 4 bases. CDR3 amino acids: CASSQRAGGYNEQFF. CDR3 sequence (DNA): TGTGCCAGCAGCCAGCGGGCGGGGGGGTACAATGAGCAGTTCTTC.

The chain couples TRBV29-1 to TRBJ1-2; no clear D. Germline CDR1 reads SQVTM; CDR2 reads ANQGSEA. This CDR3 has 12 amino acids. V lost 6 bases to trimming and J lost 0 bases, with 8 bases between them. CDR3 protein: CSVQSSNYGYTF. The CDR3 DNA reads as TGCAGCGTCCAAAGCTCTAACTATGGCTACACCTTC.

The V and J genes are TRBV7-2 and TRBJ2-1; D may be TRBD1 (5 bases). Germline V gene data show CDR1 as SGHTA and CDR2 as FQGNSA. The CDR3 loop spans 13 amino acids. Between the trimmed V and J ends, which lost 2 bases and 10 bases, there was a span of 12 bases. The DNA of the CDR3 is TGTGCCAGCAGCTTATTACTCAGGGCCGAGCAGTTCTTC. This translates into CASSLLLRAEQFF.

The genes are TRBV18 and TRBJ1-1, with 10 nucleotides matching TRBD1. V gave up 1 base and J gave up 6 bases; unmatched junction bases: 5. Germline lookup yields CDR1 KGHSH and CDR2 LQKENI. The CDR3 has 15 residues. In nucleotides, the CDR3 is TGTGCCAGCTCACCACGGGACAGGGGAGGCGCTGAAGCTTTCTTT. This encodes CASSPRDRGGAEAFF.

The chain employs TRBV18 and TRBJ1-5; 7 bases match TRBD1. Trimming removed 6 bases from V and 4 bases from J; junction bases left unmatched: 9. The length of the CDR3 is 15 residues. Germline V gene sequence: CDR1 KGHSH, CDR2 LQKENI. The chain's CDR3 is CASSPTGTENQPQHF. In DNA, the CDR3 is TGTGCCAGCTCTCCTACAGGGACAGAGAATCAGCCCCAGCATTTT.

Ten or more counts support this clone. V is TRBV11-3 and J is TRBJ2-7; TRBD1 agrees at 7 bases. The CDR3 runs 16 residues. Trimming cost V 0 bases and J 0 bases; bases outside gene matches: 5. From germline, CDR1 is SGHNT and CDR2 YENEEA. CDR3 loop: CASSLERTGGSYEQYV. CDR3 DNA sequence: TGTGCCAGCAGCTTAGAAAGGACAGGAGGCTCCTACGAGCAGTACGTC.

The rearrangement joins TRBV5-6 to TRBJ2-3; D gene uncertain. The germline V gene has CDR1 SGHDT and CDR2 YYEEEE. V shed 2 bases and J shed 5 bases, with 9 bases lying between them. CDR3 length: 13 amino acids. The CDR3 loop reads CASSFLGLDTQYF. CDR3 coding DNA: TGTGCCAGCAGCTTTCTCGGTTTAGATACGCAGTATTTT.

The CDR3 here is CASSDSKGTSGVQGTDTQYF. DNA of the CDR3: TGTGCCAGCAGTGATAGCAAGGGGACTAGCGGGGTGCAGGGCACAGATACGCAGTATTTT. V usage is TRBV6-1 and J usage is TRBJ2-3; 13 nucleotides align to TRBD2. CDR3 length equals 20 residues. V trimming: 3 bases; J trimming: 1 base; junction bases outside the gene matches: 13. CDR1 and CDR2 from the germline V gene are MNHNS and SASEGT.

The chain uses TRBV7-2 and TRBJ2-1; TRBD2 agrees at 10 bases. J gave up 7 bases and V 0 bases, and 12 bases lay outside the gene matches. The CDR3 is 18 residues long. The germline V gene has CDR1 SGHTA and CDR2 FQGNSA. DNA for the CDR3: TGTGCCAGCAGCTTAGCGGGACCCCATAGCGGGAGGCGGAATGAGCAGTTCTTC. Translation gives CASSLAGPHSGRRNEQFF.

The chain employs TRBV4-1 and TRBJ1-4, with 9 bases fitting TRBD1. Germline V gene lookup returns CDR1 MGHRA and CDR2 YSYEKL. The ends lost 1 base at V and 8 bases at J; junction bases unmatched: 11. CDR3 length: 17 residues. Here the CDR3 DNA reads TGCGCCAGCAGCCAAGGGCCCGGGACAGGGAAGGAGGAAAAACTGTTTTTT. As protein: CASSQGPGTGKEEKLFF.

About this clone itself: Other DNA sequences in this sample translate to the same CDR3. The J gene is TRBJ2-5, the V gene TRBV25-1; 7 bases align to TRBD1. The ends lost 6 bases at V and 0 bases at J; junction bases unmatched: 4. Germline V gene sequence: CDR1 MGHDK, CDR2 SYGVNS. The length of the CDR3 is 14 residues. The DNA for the CDR3 is TGTGCCAGCAGCCGACAGGGCTACCAAGAGACCCAGTACTTC. The encoded protein is CASSRQGYQETQYF. Full variable domain (outside the CDR3, taken from reference TRBV25-1 and TRBJ2-5): EADIYQTPRYLVIGTGKKITLECSQTMGHDKMYWYQQDPGMELHLIHYSYGVNSTEKGDLSSESTVSRIRTEHFPLTLESARPSHTSQYLCASSRQGYQETQYFGPGTRLLVL.

The V gene is TRBV4-1, the J gene TRBJ2-2; TRBD1 agrees at 7 bases. Germline loops: CDR1 MGHRA, CDR2 YSYEKL. The CDR3 contains 17 residues. The V and J ends lost 0 bases and 0 bases, in that order; junction bases with no gene match: 4. The CDR3 reads CASSQDMGQPNTGELFF. The CDR3 nucleotides read TGCGCCAGCAGCCAAGACATGGGACAGCCGAACACCGGGGAGCTGTTTTTT.

This clone has just one count. The chain has TRBV9 and TRBJ1-1, with 12 positions matching TRBD1. The germline gives CDR1 SGDLS, CDR2 YYNGEE. The CDR3 extends over 16 amino acids. V lost 2 bases, J lost 0 bases, and 2 bases stayed unmatched. This CDR3 is CASSVGQGAMNTEAFF. The CDR3 DNA follows: TGTGCCAGCAGCGTGGGACAGGGGGCTATGAACACTGAAGCTTTCTTT.

This clone showed up just a few times. This rearrangement joins TRBV19 to TRBJ1-5; D not resolved. The germline gives CDR1 LNHDA, CDR2 SQIVND (reference sequence). V lost 7 bases and J lost 2, with 18 bases in between. CDR3 size: 16 residues. The CDR3 loop is CASTRTLIGGNQPQHF. CDR3 sequence (DNA): TGTGCCAGTACCAGAACTTTGATCGGGGGCAATCAGCCCCAGCATTTT.

This clone came up once. The rearrangement joins TRBV4-1 to TRBJ1-2, with D tentatively TRBD1 (6 bases). V was cut by 8 bases and J by 6 bases, with 16 bases left in between. The CDR3 runs to 13 residues. Germline CDR1 is MGHRA and CDR2 is YSYEKL. CDR3 DNA: TGCGCCAGCTCAGACAGGTTCGGGGATGGCTACACCTTC. Translation: CASSDRFGDGYTF.

The chain uses TRBV4-1 and TRBJ2-1; D not certain. Trimming left V 0 bases short and J 6 bases short, with 9 bases between. Per the germline V gene, CDR1 is MGHRA and CDR2 is YSYEKL. There are 14 residues in the CDR3. CDR3 protein: CASSQDASANEQFF. CDR3 coding DNA: TGCGCCAGCAGCCAAGATGCCAGCGCCAATGAGCAGTTCTTC.

V gene TRBV5-1 combines with J gene TRBJ1-1; 7 nucleotides line up with TRBD1. The CDR3 is 13 amino acids. The V gene's germline CDR1 is SGHRS and CDR2 YFSETQ. With V trimmed by 4 bases and J by 8 bases, 8 bases remained unmatched. In DNA, the CDR3 is TGCGCCAGCAGCGATACAGGGGTCTCGGAAGCTTTCTTT. This sequence encodes CASSDTGVSEAFF.

This rearrangement joins TRBV2 to TRBJ1-1; tentatively, D is TRBD1 (5 bases). The CDR3 is 14 residues long. Between the trimmed V and J ends, which lost 5 bases and 2 bases, there was a span of 12 bases. Germline-derived CDR1 and CDR2 are SNHLY and FYNNEI. The CDR3 loop is CASSLGHLNTEAFF. In nucleotides, the CDR3 is TGTGCCAGCAGTCTTGGACACCTAAACACTGAAGCTTTCTTT.

This clone was counted once. The rearrangement uses TRBV6-1 and TRBJ2-3; D gene ambiguous. V was cut by 4 bases and J by 1 base, with 6 bases left in between. The CDR3 is made up of 13 amino acids. Germline V gene sequence: CDR1 MNHNS, CDR2 SASEGT. The DNA of the CDR3 is TGTGCCAGCAGTGTAATAGGCACAGATACGCAGTATTTT. Translation: CASSVIGTDTQYF.

In the case of this clone: At one of its ends the junction is not consistent with the germline gene, which may arise from a read error. This chain connects TRBV7-2 to TRBJ1-5, with D possibly matching TRBD1 (6 bases). The germline V gene encodes CDR1 SGHTA and CDR2 FQGNSA. This CDR3 region has 12 residues. The CDR3: CASSSPGTSTNF. CDR3 nucleotide sequence: TGTGCCAGCAGCTCGCCAGGGACATCGACAAATTTT.

The chain combines TRBV18 with TRBJ1-5; perhaps TRBD1 as D (6 bases). Germline V gene data show CDR1 as KGHSH and CDR2 as LQKENI. The CDR3 totals 15 residues. V gave up 2 bases and J gave up 0 bases, with 8 bases separating them. CDR3 in amino acids: CASSPKGGSNQPQHF. In nucleotides, the CDR3 is TGTGCCAGCTCACCAAAAGGGGGTAGCAATCAGCCCCAGCATTTT.

The rearrangement joins TRBV7-8 to TRBJ1-2; possible D gene TRBD1, 5 bases. The CDR3 length is 18 residues. Trimming took off 1 base at V and 4 bases at J, with 22 bases between the two ends. Germline V gene lookup returns CDR1 SGHVS and CDR2 FQNEAQ. CDR3 in amino acids: CASSLVGRGHLSPYGYTF. The DNA for the CDR3 is TGTGCCAGCAGCTTAGTGGGGCGGGGCCACCTCTCCCCCTATGGCTACACCTTC.

Note on this clone: A read error may account for a junction end that differs from germline. V and J are TRBV7-7 and TRBJ2-1, with D possibly TRBD2 on 6 matching bases. This CDR3 is built from 12 residues. CDR1 is SSHAT and CDR2 is FNYEAQ in the germline V gene (reference sequence). The CDR3 DNA sequence: TGTGCCAGCAGCTCGGAGGGACCCCCTATGGTCTTC. Amino acid sequence: CASSSEGPPMVF.

This chain uses TRBV29-1 with TRBJ1-1, with no clear D. CDR3 length: 13 residues. Trimming removed 7 bases at V and 0 bases at J, with 12 bases between. CDR1 is SQVTM, CDR2 ANQGSEA, per germline. Here the CDR3 DNA reads TGCAGCGCATTCCGCCCTATGAACACTGAAGCTTTCTTT. This gives the protein CSAFRPMNTEAFF.